Below, 30 T cell receptor beta chains from the same sample are listed, as sequenced in a study of blood T cell repertoires in COVID-19. Sequenced by immunoSEQ multiplex PCR; TCRdb stores in-frame clones only, minus some. This table has 150,000 to 200,000 clones, roughly 90% appearing once. Sequencing input: peripheral blood. Receptor source: a man aged 55 to 69 with active or convalescent COVID-19.

J is TRBJ2-7 and V is TRBV7-2, with 12 bases that match TRBD2. The germline V gene encodes CDR1 SGHTA and CDR2 FQGNSA. The trim removed 1 base at V and 1 base at J, leaving 8 bases unmatched. This CDR3 is built from 18 residues. CDR3 residues: CASSLGLAGGLNSYEQYF. The CDR3 DNA sequence: TGTGCCAGCAGCTTAGGGCTAGCGGGAGGGCTGAATTCCTACGAGCAGTACTTC. Full variable domain (missing parts from reference TRBV7-2 and TRBJ2-7): GAGVSQSPSNKVTEKGKDVELRCDPISGHTALYWYRQSLGQGLEFLIYFQGNSAPDKSGLPSDRFSAERTGGSVSTLTIQRTQQEDSAVYLCASSLGLAGGLNSYEQYFGPGTRLTVT.

J is TRBJ1-6 and V is TRBV2, with TRBD1 as a possible D gene (6 bases). The germline gives CDR1 SNHLY, CDR2 FYNNEI. The CDR3 spans 13 residues. Trimming pared 6 bases from V and 12 bases from J, leaving 15 bases between. CDR3 nucleotide sequence: TGTGCCAGCAGGGAATACGAAGGGGGACCCCTCCACTTT. Residues: CASREYEGGPLHF.

The V gene is TRBV5-4, the J gene TRBJ2-2, with D possibly TRBD1 on 6 matching bases. Germline loops: CDR1 SGHNT, CDR2 YYREEE (reference sequence). The germline V and J ends were trimmed by 4 bases and 3 bases, with 13 bases remaining between them. The CDR3 spans 15 residues. DNA for the CDR3: TGTGCCAGCAGCAGAACAGGGTTGGACACCGGGGAGCTGTTTTTT. Amino acid sequence: CASSRTGLDTGELFF.

The table lists this clone with a count of one. The chain joins TRBV6-5 to TRBJ2-1; 11 bases are shared with TRBD2. With V trimmed by 0 bases and J by 4 bases, 2 bases remained unmatched. Germline-derived CDR1 and CDR2 are MNHEY and SVGAGI. This CDR3 spans 16 amino acids. CDR3 loop: CASSYSRTSGYNEQFF. The CDR3 coding sequence is TGTGCCAGCAGTTACTCTCGGACTAGCGGGTACAATGAGCAGTTCTTC.

This chain uses TRBV19 with TRBJ2-7; D might be TRBD2 (5 bases). V shed 1 base and J shed 2 bases, with 6 bases lying between them. There are 13 residues in the CDR3. Germline V lookup: CDR1 LNHDA, CDR2 SQIVND (reference sequence). The CDR3 reads CASSIGLTYEQYF. In DNA, the CDR3 is TGTGCCAGTAGTATAGGACTAACCTACGAGCAGTACTTC.

The J gene is TRBJ1-2, the V gene TRBV4-2, with a possible D match to TRBD1 (6 bases). This CDR3 comprises 13 residues. Germline V gene data show CDR1 as LGHNA and CDR2 as YNFKEQ. V was clipped by 1 base and J by 8 bases, with 11 bases between them. The CDR3 DNA reads TGTGCCAGCAGCCAAGCTTGGGACAACGGCTACACCTTC. It is translated as CASSQAWDNGYTF.

The rearrangement links TRBV6-5 to TRBJ1-1, with 7 bases that match TRBD1. Germline lookup yields CDR1 MNHEY and CDR2 SVGAGI. J was trimmed by 2 bases and V by 6 bases; bases with no gene match: 9. The CDR3 is 15 residues long. CDR3 protein: CASSPDRQGNTEAFF. The CDR3 DNA reads as TGTGCCAGCAGCCCCGATCGACAGGGAAACACTGAAGCTTTCTTT.

This sequence joins TRBV9 and TRBJ2-7; TRBD1 matches at 12 bases. The CDR3 loop spans 17 amino acids. The germline V gene has CDR1 SGDLS and CDR2 YYNGEE. With 7 bases clipped from V and 6 bases from J, the junction kept 17 bases outside the gene matches. The CDR3 region is CASSRGLGQGARSEQYF. The CDR3 nucleotides read TGTGCCAGCTCCCGGGGGCTGGGACAGGGGGCTCGTAGCGAGCAGTACTTC.

The V gene is TRBV7-9, the J gene TRBJ1-2; 7 bases are shared with TRBD1. The CDR3 covers 16 residues. The V segment lost 2 bases and the J segment 4 bases; nucleotides outside the gene matches: 10. Germline values: CDR1 SEHNR, CDR2 FQNEAQ (reference sequence). CDR3 bases: TGTGCCAGCAGCTTACGGGTGCCCGGGACAGTCTATGGCTACACCTTC. Its translation: CASSLRVPGTVYGYTF.

The rearrangement links TRBV18 to TRBJ1-1; D gene uncertain. The CDR3 is 14 residues long. V lost 2 bases, J lost 0 bases, and 7 bases lay in between. Germline CDR1 KGHSH, CDR2 LQKENI. The CDR3 coding sequence is TGTGCCAGCTCACCATATACGGTGAACACTGAAGCTTTCTTT. Encoded protein: CASSPYTVNTEAFF.

The gene calls are TRBV28 and TRBJ1-3; 11 bases agree with TRBD1. CDR1 is MDHEN, CDR2 SYDVKM, per germline. The CDR3 consists of 17 residues. V lost 3 bases and J lost 2; bases outside the gene matches: 6. DNA of the CDR3: TGTGCCAGCAGTTTTGATATGGGACAGGGGGCTGGAAACACCATATATTTT. This encodes CASSFDMGQGAGNTIYF.

This clone has just a few counts. The chain has TRBV20-1 and TRBJ1-1; the match to TRBD1 covers 9 bases. CDR1 and CDR2 (germline): DFQATT, SNEGSKA (reference sequence). The CDR3 runs 11 residues. V was clipped by 6 bases and J by 11 bases; unmatched bases: 7. The CDR3: CSAGQGVRAFF. The CDR3 DNA reads TGCAGTGCGGGACAGGGTGTCCGGGCTTTCTTT.

This chain uses TRBV3-1 (or the pseudogene TRBV3-2) with TRBJ1-5; TRBD1 matches at 7 bases. Germline V gene lookup returns CDR1 LGHDT and CDR2 YNNKEL (reference sequence). The CDR3 covers 14 residues. J lost 4 bases, V lost 4 bases, and 4 bases had no gene match. CDR3 bases: TGTGCCAGCAGCCCTGGGACAGATAATCAGCCCCAGCATTTT. It yields the protein CASSPGTDNQPQHF.

This chain uses TRBV7-2 with TRBJ2-5; maybe TRBD2 (5 bases). V was clipped by 3 bases and J by 0 bases, with 11 bases between them. Germline V gene data show CDR1 as SGHTA and CDR2 as FQGNSA. CDR3 size: 15 residues. The CDR3 DNA is TGTGCCAGCAGCTTGAACGGAGGTTACCAAGAGACCCAGTACTTC. This gives the protein CASSLNGGYQETQYF. Based on the CDR3 plus reference TRBV7-2 and TRBJ2-5, the full variable domain is GAGVSQSPSNKVTEKGKDVELRCDPISGHTALYWYRQSLGQGLEFLIYFQGNSAPDKSGLPSDRFSAERTGGSVSTLTIQRTQQEDSAVYLCASSLNGGYQETQYFGPGTRLLVL.

The chain recombines TRBV7-2 with TRBJ2-4, with TRBD2 matching over 8 bases. This CDR3 spans 17 amino acids. Germline CDR1 reads SGHTA; CDR2 reads FQGNSA. J gave up 7 bases and V 1 base, and 12 bases lay outside the gene matches. CDR3: CASSLESSGRGGNIQYF. CDR3 DNA sequence: TGTGCCAGCAGCTTAGAATCAAGCGGGAGAGGGGGGAACATTCAGTACTTC.

The J gene is TRBJ1-2, the V gene TRBV7-9; TRBD1 is a possible D gene (6 bases). Trimming took off 4 bases at V and 6 bases at J, with 12 bases between the two ends. This CDR3 region has 13 residues. Germline loops: CDR1 SEHNR, CDR2 FQNEAQ (reference sequence). The CDR3 reads CASSSHRADGYTF. The CDR3 DNA reads TGTGCCAGCAGCTCCCACAGGGCTGATGGCTACACCTTC.

The chain combines TRBV19 with TRBJ2-1; maybe TRBD2 (6 bases). The length of the CDR3 is 15 residues. V was shortened by 6 bases and J by 1 base, with 13 bases between the two germline ends. The germline V gene has CDR1 LNHDA and CDR2 SQIVND (reference sequence). DNA for the CDR3: TGTGCCAGTAGCAAGGCCGGGACTTCCTACAATGAGCAGTTCTTC. It yields the protein CASSKAGTSYNEQFF. Together with reference TRBV19 and TRBJ2-1, the CDR3 gives the full variable domain: DGGITQSPKYLFRKEGQNVTLSCEQNLNHDAMYWYRQDPGQGLRLIYYSQIVNDFQKGDIAEGYSVSREKKESFPLTVTSAQKNPTAFYLCASSKAGTSYNEQFFGPGTRLTVL.

The chain is built from TRBV2 and TRBJ2-2, with 8 bases that match TRBD2. CDR3 length: 15 amino acids. Germline values: CDR1 SNHLY, CDR2 FYNNEI. J lost 0 bases, V lost 6 bases, and 3 bases had no gene match. The CDR3 spells CASRTSDANTGELFF. CDR3 in DNA: TGTGCCAGCAGGACTAGCGACGCGAACACCGGGGAGCTGTTTTTT.

This chain uses TRBV7-6 with TRBJ2-5, with 12 bases fitting TRBD2. The junction had 4 bases not matched to a gene; V was cut back by 3 bases and J by 2 bases. The germline gives CDR1 SGHVS, CDR2 FNYEAQ. The CDR3 extends over 16 amino acids. The CDR3, as DNA: TGTGCCAGCAGCTTTGGTCTAGCGGGGGGGCAAGAGACCCAGTACTTC. It translates to CASSFGLAGGQETQYF. The full variable domain, its missing parts supplied by reference TRBV7-6 and TRBJ2-5, is GAGVSQSPRYKVTKRGQDVALRCDPISGHVSLYWYRQALGQGPEFLTYFNYEAQQDKSGLPNDRFSAERPEGSISTLTIQRTEQRDSAMYRCASSFGLAGGQETQYFGPGTRLLVL.

This clone was detected a few times. This chain connects TRBV20-1 to TRBJ2-5; maybe TRBD2 (6 bases). The ends were cut back, 3 bases at V and 5 bases at J, with 16 bases in the middle. In germline, CDR1 is DFQATT, CDR2 SNEGSKA (reference sequence). The CDR3 extends over 14 amino acids. Here the CDR3 reads CSASITGAGETQYF. The CDR3 nucleotides are TGCAGTGCTAGTATTACAGGTGCGGGGGAGACCCAGTACTTC.

This clone occurred a few times. The rearrangement links TRBV10-2 to TRBJ1-3; weak D call: TRBD1 (5 bases). V dropped 7 bases and J dropped 7 bases, with 17 bases sitting between them. This CDR3 is 14 amino acids long. The germline V gene has CDR1 WSHSY and CDR2 SAAADI. CDR3 sequence reads: CASMEGRVYNTIYF. DNA of the CDR3: TGCGCCAGCATGGAGGGCAGGGTTTATAACACCATATATTTT.

The V gene is TRBV2, the J gene TRBJ1-1, with D maybe TRBD1 (5 bases). Germline CDR1 SNHLY, CDR2 FYNNEI. V dropped 2 bases and J dropped 1 base, with 5 bases sitting between them. The CDR3 totals 13 residues. The CDR3 nucleotides are TGTGCCAGCAGTGAACAGGGGAACACTGAAGCTTTCTTT. This encodes CASSEQGNTEAFF.

This sequence joins TRBV9 and TRBJ1-1; maybe TRBD1 (5 bases). This CDR3 spans 13 amino acids. The germline V gene has CDR1 SGDLS and CDR2 YYNGEE. Trimming cost V 4 bases and J 12 bases, with 19 bases left between them. The CDR3 loop is CASSLTGQGQTFF. The CDR3 DNA sequence: TGTGCCAGCAGCCTCACGGGTCAGGGTCAAACTTTCTTT.

The V and J genes are TRBV27 and TRBJ2-7; 8 positions agree with TRBD2. The length of the CDR3 is 15 residues. V lost 4 bases and J lost 1; bases outside the gene matches: 6. Germline V gene sequence: CDR1 MNHEY, CDR2 SMNVEV (reference sequence). The CDR3: CASSSAGAESYEQYF. Written as DNA, the CDR3 is TGTGCCAGCAGTTCAGCGGGAGCTGAGTCCTACGAGCAGTACTTC.

CDR3 bases: TGCGCCAGCAGCCTGCACATGACAGGGGGGTCACCCCTCCACTTT. Translated: CASSLHMTGGSPLHF. The chain recombines TRBV5-1 with TRBJ1-6; 9 positions agree with TRBD1. With 4 bases clipped from V and 10 bases from J, the junction kept 9 bases outside the gene matches. The CDR3 consists of 15 residues. Germline V gene data show CDR1 as SGHRS and CDR2 as YFSETQ. Full variable domain (missing parts from reference TRBV5-1 and TRBJ1-6): KAGVTQTPRYLIKTRGQQVTLSCSPISGHRSVSWYQQTPGQGLQFLFEYFSETQRNKGNFPGRFSGRQFSNSRSEMNVSTLELGDSALYLCASSLHMTGGSPLHFGNGTRLTVT.

V gene TRBV15 combines with J gene TRBJ1-2; TRBD1 matches 7 bases. After removal of 3 bases from V and 4 bases from J, the junction contained 11 bases not matched to a gene. This CDR3 comprises 16 residues. CDR1 and CDR2 from the germline V gene are LNHNV and YYDKDF (reference sequence). CDR3 sequence reads: CATSSGDSSLLYGYTF. The CDR3 coding sequence is TGTGCCACCAGCAGTGGGGACAGCAGTCTGCTCTATGGCTACACCTTC.

The chain carries TRBV19 and TRBJ2-3, with D tentatively TRBD1 (5 bases). The CDR3 runs to 15 residues. In germline, CDR1 is LNHDA, CDR2 SQIVND (reference sequence). Trimming left V 3 bases short and J 3 bases short, with 13 bases between. The CDR3 spells CASSILQGRTDTQYF. CDR3 DNA sequence: TGTGCCAGTAGTATTCTTCAGGGCAGGACAGATACGCAGTATTTT. The whole variable domain, filled in from reference TRBV19 and TRBJ2-3, reads DGGITQSPKYLFRKEGQNVTLSCEQNLNHDAMYWYRQDPGQGLRLIYYSQIVNDFQKGDIAEGYSVSREKKESFPLTVTSAQKNPTAFYLCASSILQGRTDTQYFGPGTRLTVL.

This chain uses TRBV3-1 (or the pseudogene TRBV3-2) with TRBJ1-1; no definite D call. Germline-derived CDR1 and CDR2 are LGHDT and YNNKEL (reference sequence). The length of the CDR3 is 15 residues. The germline V and J ends were trimmed by 0 bases and 0 bases, with 8 bases remaining between them. The DNA for the CDR3 is TGTGCCAGCAGCCAAGAAGGAGGCATGAACACTGAAGCTTTCTTT. The encoded protein is CASSQEGGMNTEAFF.

This clone was detected only a few times. The chain uses TRBV2 and TRBJ1-5; 11 bases line up with TRBD1. Per germline, CDR1 SNHLY and CDR2 FYNNEI. The CDR3 has 15 amino acids. The V and J ends lost 6 bases and 2 bases, in that order; junction bases with no gene match: 3. CDR3 loop: CASRRTGGGNQPQHF. The CDR3 region has the DNA TGTGCCAGCAGGCGGACAGGGGGCGGCAATCAGCCCCAGCATTTT.

The sample holds one count of this clone. The chain recombines TRBV3-1 (or the pseudogene TRBV3-2) with TRBJ1-1; no firm D call. Germline V gene sequence: CDR1 LGHDT, CDR2 YNNKEL (reference sequence). V lost 2 bases, J lost 5 bases, and 6 bases lay in between. The CDR3 consists of 12 residues. In nucleotides, the CDR3 is TGTGCCAGCAGCCAACCGAGGACTGAAGCTTTCTTT. Its protein is CASSQPRTEAFF.